The 24 T cell receptor beta chains below all came from one sample that was sequenced in a study of Ad26.COV2.S vaccination and SARS-CoV-2 variants listed by TCRdb under 2021. Library construction relied on the immunoSEQ multiplex PCR assay. TCRdb limited this immuneACCESS table to in-frame rearrangements with V and J called. A share of clones is missing; checked studies link under half to unresolved V genes, and the rest is unexplained. The sample contains around 300,000 clones, roughly nine tenths of them found a single time. Clones ranked in the top ten supply approximately 5.9% of the sample. The meaning of the sample's treatment or condition label: some 20 received Ad26.COV2.S at low or high dose, single or two shots; several received placebo; per-sample allocation not given. Repertoires of vaccine and placebo recipients were sequenced from samples taken on day 63 after the first injection.

Sequences were derived from peripheral blood, sampled in a trial of Ad26.COV2.S vaccine versus placebo. The receptors derive from a person between 18 and 60 years old who received the Ad26.COV2.S COVID-19 vaccine or a placebo.

This chain's CDR3 is CASSPRTGRINSPLHF. The CDR3 DNA reads TGTGCCAGCAGCCCAAGGACAGGGAGAATTAATTCACCCCTCCACTTT. The V and J genes are TRBV7-2 and TRBJ1-6; TRBD1 matches at 8 bases. The CDR3 spans 16 residues. V shed 5 bases and J 6 bases; nucleotides not matched to a gene: 9. Germline V gene data show CDR1 as SGHTA and CDR2 as FQGNSA.

This chain joins TRBV2 and TRBJ1-2, with a weak D call TRBD1 (5 bases). Germline V gene sequence: CDR1 SNHLY, CDR2 FYNNEI. The CDR3 runs 13 residues. V shed 8 bases and J shed 4 bases, with 14 bases lying between them. The CDR3 region is CASQQGGAYGYTF. In DNA form, the CDR3 reads TGTGCCAGCCAACAAGGAGGGGCCTATGGCTACACCTTC. Full variable domain (rest looked up from reference TRBV2 and TRBJ1-2): EPEVTQTPSHQVTQMGQEVILRCVPISNHLYFYWYRQILGQKVEFLVSFYNNEISEKSEIFDDQFSVERPDGSNFTLKIRSTKLEDSAMYFCASQQGGAYGYTFGSGTRLTVV.

In its sample, this clone was seen once. The rearrangement joins TRBV7-3 to TRBJ2-2; possible D gene TRBD1, 6 bases. The CDR3 loop spans 14 amino acids. Trimming pared 3 bases from V and 4 bases from J, leaving 9 bases between. Germline CDR1 and CDR2: SGHTA and FQGTGA. The chain's CDR3 is CASSFQGPTGELFF. CDR3 DNA: TGTGCCAGCAGCTTCCAGGGGCCCACCGGGGAGCTGTTTTTT.

This chain's CDR3 is CASVGYTDTQYF. DNA of the CDR3: TGTGCCAGCGTGGGCTACACAGATACGCAGTATTTT. The V call is TRBV2, the J call TRBJ2-3, with D unresolved. This CDR3 is 12 amino acids long. V was clipped by 8 bases and J by 2 bases, with 8 bases between them. The germline V gene encodes CDR1 SNHLY and CDR2 FYNNEI.

In its sample, this clone was seen a few times. The rearrangement uses TRBV7-3 and TRBJ2-2; unclear D gene. This CDR3 region has 18 residues. V shed 3 bases and J shed 6 bases, with 23 bases lying between them. Germline CDR1 SGHTA, CDR2 FQGTGA. The CDR3 loop reads CASSFDRVSVVRAGELFF. For the CDR3, the DNA is TGTGCCAGCAGCTTCGATCGCGTATCAGTTGTTAGGGCCGGGGAGCTGTTTTTT.

CDR3 residues: CASRAGDLEGYTF. The CDR3 region has the DNA TGTGCCAGCAGGGCAGGGGATTTGGAGGGCTACACCTTC. The V and J genes are TRBV12-3 or TRBV12-4 and TRBJ1-2, with D possibly TRBD1 on 6 matching bases. Trimming cost V 6 bases and J 8 bases, with 16 bases left between them. The CDR3 sequence is 13 residues long.

V and J are TRBV4-1 and TRBJ1-5, with D unclear. CDR1 and CDR2 from the germline V gene are MGHRA and YSYEKL. This CDR3 has 14 residues. Trimming pared 1 base from V and 2 bases from J, leaving 6 bases between. The DNA for the CDR3 is TGCGCCAGCAGCCAAGCTGGGGGCAATCAGCCCCAGCATTTT. Its translation: CASSQAGGNQPQHF.

This chain joins TRBV7-9 and TRBJ2-3; D gene unclear. The CDR3 is 14 residues long. Trimming left V 5 bases short and J 4 bases short, with 13 bases between. The germline V gene has CDR1 SEHNR and CDR2 FQNEAQ (reference sequence). The CDR3 region is CASSKNSYADTQYF. In DNA form, the CDR3 reads TGTGCCAGCAGCAAGAATTCTTATGCAGATACGCAGTATTTT.

The chain joins TRBV15 to TRBJ1-5; TRBD1 is a possible D gene (6 bases). This CDR3 is built from 16 residues. V lost 2 bases, J lost 0 bases, and 11 bases lay in between. Germline V gene data show CDR1 as LNHNV and CDR2 as YYDKDF (reference sequence). The CDR3 loop is CATSRLGQVSNQPQHF. Written as DNA, the CDR3 is TGTGCCACCAGCAGATTGGGACAAGTTAGCAATCAGCCCCAGCATTTT.

The chain joins TRBV5-1 to TRBJ2-7; perhaps TRBD2 as D (6 bases). Germline V gene lookup returns CDR1 SGHRS and CDR2 YFSETQ. V lost 1 base and J 5 bases, leaving 10 bases between the germline ends. This CDR3 contains 13 residues. CDR3 protein: CASSLSGVNEQYF. Written as DNA, the CDR3 is TGCGCCAGCAGCTTGTCGGGGGTCAACGAGCAGTACTTC.

The genes are TRBV4-3 and TRBJ1-4, with no clear D. V was clipped by 0 bases and J by 3 bases, with 11 bases between them. The CDR3 sequence is 16 residues long. The germline gives CDR1 LGHNA, CDR2 YSLEER. CDR3 in amino acids: CASSQDWGRANEKLFF. For the CDR3, the DNA is TGCGCCAGCAGCCAAGATTGGGGTAGGGCTAATGAAAAACTGTTTTTT.

This rearrangement joins TRBV5-4 to TRBJ2-3; 8 bases are shared with TRBD2. Germline lookup yields CDR1 SGHNT and CDR2 YYREEE (reference sequence). The CDR3 has 17 residues. J lost 1 base, V lost 0 bases, and 7 bases had no gene match. In DNA, the CDR3 is TGTGCCAGCAGCTTGGGGAGTAGCGGGGTGGGCACAGATACGCAGTATTTT. It codes for CASSLGSSGVGTDTQYF.

There are a few counts of this clone. The genes are TRBV4-3 and TRBJ1-1; D unclear. Between the trimmed V and J ends, which lost 1 base and 4 bases, there was a span of 16 bases. Germline V lookup: CDR1 LGHNA, CDR2 YSLEER. The length of the CDR3 is 16 residues. The CDR3 region is CASSQAPGGSGTEAFF. The CDR3 region has the DNA TGCGCCAGCAGCCAAGCCCCGGGAGGGTCTGGCACTGAAGCTTTCTTT.

This clone turned up a few times. The chain links TRBV7-3 to TRBJ1-4; 8 nucleotides match TRBD1. This CDR3 spans 15 amino acids. V was pared by 5 bases and J by 8 bases, with 10 bases of the junction left unmatched. The germline V gene has CDR1 SGHTA and CDR2 FQGTGA. The CDR3 DNA sequence: TGTGCCAGCAGCGCCCATCAGGGGGCGCGAGAAAAACTGTTTTTT. The encoded protein is CASSAHQGAREKLFF.

The chain combines TRBV19 with TRBJ2-6, with D unresolved. The germline V and J ends were trimmed by 3 bases and 1 base, with 4 bases remaining between them. CDR1 and CDR2 (germline): LNHDA, SQIVND (reference sequence). This CDR3 is 14 amino acids long. CDR3 nucleotide sequence: TGTGCCAGTAGTATGGAGTCTGGGGCCAACGTCCTGACTTTC. It encodes CASSMESGANVLTF.

The chain has TRBV19 and TRBJ2-2; D unresolved. Trimming removed 5 bases from V and 6 bases from J, with 7 bases in between. CDR1 and CDR2 from the germline V gene are LNHDA and SQIVND (reference sequence). This CDR3 has 12 amino acids. The CDR3 region is CASSHFAGELFF. In DNA, the CDR3 is TGTGCCAGTAGTCACTTTGCCGGGGAGCTGTTTTTT. The full variable domain, in which reference TRBV19 and TRBJ2-2 provide the parts outside the CDR3, is DGGITQSPKYLFRKEGQNVTLSCEQNLNHDAMYWYRQDPGQGLRLIYYSQIVNDFQKGDIAEGYSVSREKKESFPLTVTSAQKNPTAFYLCASSHFAGELFFGEGSRLTVL.

The count of this clone is one. This chain uses TRBV7-2 with TRBJ1-1; D unresolved. Germline V gene sequence: CDR1 SGHTA, CDR2 FQGNSA. V dropped 3 bases and J dropped 2 bases, with 10 bases sitting between them. The CDR3 extends over 14 amino acids. The CDR3 DNA follows: TGTGCCAGCAGCTTTAAGCTGGGCAACACTGAAGCTTTCTTT. Its translation: CASSFKLGNTEAFF.

This chain connects TRBV7-9 to TRBJ1-2; D gene ambiguous. With 1 base removed from V and 3 bases from J, the gap between germline ends came to 6 bases. Germline-derived CDR1 and CDR2 are SEHNR and FQNEAQ (reference sequence). The CDR3 covers 13 residues. Here the CDR3 DNA reads TGTGCCAGCAGCTTAGGGCAGTACTATGGCTACACCTTC. This translates into CASSLGQYYGYTF.

The chain combines TRBV7-3 with TRBJ1-6, with D unresolved. The CDR3 runs 13 residues. Trimming shortened V by 4 bases and J by 6 bases, and 7 bases separated the two germline ends. The germline CDR1 and CDR2 sequences are SGHTA and FQGTGA. CDR3 in DNA: TGTGCCAGCAGCTCCTCCGGTAATTCACCCCTCCACTTT. Amino acids: CASSSSGNSPLHF.

Comments on this clone: Different DNA sequences within this sample yield the same CDR3. This sequence joins TRBV3-1 (or the pseudogene TRBV3-2) and TRBJ1-2; D uncertain. With 1 base removed from V and 5 bases from J, the gap between germline ends came to 5 bases. The CDR3 consists of 12 residues. CDR1 and CDR2 from the germline V gene are LGHDT and YNNKEL (reference sequence). CDR3 bases: TGTGCCAGCAGCCAAGTCCAATATGGCTACACCTTC. Residues: CASSQVQYGYTF.

This chain joins TRBV4-3 and TRBJ2-2; D remains ambiguous. The V end was cut by 1 base, the J end by 5 bases, with 14 bases between. The germline V gene has CDR1 LGHNA and CDR2 YSLEER. The CDR3 has 16 amino acids. The CDR3 nucleotides are TGCGCCAGCAGCCAAGTCACGGGTTGGGTGACCGGGGAGCTGTTTTTT. It specifies CASSQVTGWVTGELFF.

This clone was observed a single time. V is TRBV9 and J is TRBJ2-7; D call uncertain. The CDR3 has 16 residues. Per the germline V gene, CDR1 is SGDLS and CDR2 is YYNGEE. V was trimmed by 0 bases and J by 3 bases, leaving 16 bases between them. The CDR3 region has the DNA TGTGCCAGCAGCGTAGCTCCCTCCTCTAGTGGCTACGAGCAGTACTTC. Its protein product is CASSVAPSSSGYEQYF.

In its sample, this clone was seen a few times. The CDR3 loop is CASSHTNTEAFF. The CDR3 DNA reads TGCGCCAGCAGCCATACGAACACTGAAGCTTTCTTT. The chain links TRBV4-1 to TRBJ1-1; D is undetermined. Trimming cost V 3 bases and J 1 base, with 3 bases left between them. Germline V gives CDR1 MGHRA, CDR2 YSYEKL. CDR3 length: 12 amino acids.

The chain links TRBV19 to TRBJ1-2; 11 bases match TRBD1. Unmatched junction bases numbered 16, after V lost 6 bases and J lost 4 bases. The CDR3 is made up of 18 amino acids. Germline CDR1 is LNHDA and CDR2 is SQIVND (reference sequence). In nucleotides, the CDR3 is TGTGCCAGTAGCGCCCAAGGACAGGGGGCGCAGTTAATCTATGGCTACACCTTC. Translating gives CASSAQGQGAQLIYGYTF.